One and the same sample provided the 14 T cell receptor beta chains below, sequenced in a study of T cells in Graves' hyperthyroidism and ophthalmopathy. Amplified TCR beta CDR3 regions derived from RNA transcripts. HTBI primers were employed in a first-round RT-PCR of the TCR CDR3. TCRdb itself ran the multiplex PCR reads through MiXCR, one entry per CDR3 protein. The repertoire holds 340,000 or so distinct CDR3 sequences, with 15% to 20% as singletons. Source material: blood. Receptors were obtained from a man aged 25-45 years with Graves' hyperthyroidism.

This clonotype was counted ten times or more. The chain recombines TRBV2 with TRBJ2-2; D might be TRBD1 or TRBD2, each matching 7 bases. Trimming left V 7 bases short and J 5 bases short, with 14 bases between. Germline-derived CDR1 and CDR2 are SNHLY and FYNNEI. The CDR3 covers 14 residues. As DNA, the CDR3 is TGTGCCAGCAATCGACAGGGAGGGACCGGGGAGCTGTTTTTT. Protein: CASNRQGGTGELFF.

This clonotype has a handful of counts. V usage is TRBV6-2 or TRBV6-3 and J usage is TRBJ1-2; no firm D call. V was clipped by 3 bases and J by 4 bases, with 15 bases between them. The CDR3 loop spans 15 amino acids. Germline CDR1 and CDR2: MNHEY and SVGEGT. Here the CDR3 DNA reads TGTGCCAGCAGTTATGACGAGGGTAGAAGCTATGGCTACACCTTC. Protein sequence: CASSYDEGRSYGYTF.

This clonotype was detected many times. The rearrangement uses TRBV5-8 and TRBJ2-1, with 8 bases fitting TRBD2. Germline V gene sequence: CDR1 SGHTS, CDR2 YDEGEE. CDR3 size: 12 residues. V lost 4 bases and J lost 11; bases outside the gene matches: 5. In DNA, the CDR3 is TGTGCCAGCAGCCCGGGGGGGGGCAAGCAGTTCTTC. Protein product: CASSPGGGKQFF.

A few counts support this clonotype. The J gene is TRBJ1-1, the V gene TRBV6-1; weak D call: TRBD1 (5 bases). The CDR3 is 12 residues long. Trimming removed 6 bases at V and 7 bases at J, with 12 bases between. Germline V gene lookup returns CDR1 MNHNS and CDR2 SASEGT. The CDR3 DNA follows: TGTGCCAGCAGGTCGACAGTTAATGAAGCTTTCTTT. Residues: CASRSTVNEAFF.

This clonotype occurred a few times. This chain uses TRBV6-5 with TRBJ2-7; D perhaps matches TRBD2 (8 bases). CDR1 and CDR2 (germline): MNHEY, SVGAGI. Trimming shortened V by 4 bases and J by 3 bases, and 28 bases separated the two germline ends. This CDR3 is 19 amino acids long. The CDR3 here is CASSSTRDRYKTSGYEQYF. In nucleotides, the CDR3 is TGTGCCAGCAGTTCGACCCGGGACAGATATAAAACTAGCGGCTACGAGCAGTACTTC.

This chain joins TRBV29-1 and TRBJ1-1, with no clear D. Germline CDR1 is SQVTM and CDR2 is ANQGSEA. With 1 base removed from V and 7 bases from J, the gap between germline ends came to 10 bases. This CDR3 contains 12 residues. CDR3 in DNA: TGCAGCGTTGAAGTACAGAACTATGAAGCTTTCTTT. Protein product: CSVEVQNYEAFF.

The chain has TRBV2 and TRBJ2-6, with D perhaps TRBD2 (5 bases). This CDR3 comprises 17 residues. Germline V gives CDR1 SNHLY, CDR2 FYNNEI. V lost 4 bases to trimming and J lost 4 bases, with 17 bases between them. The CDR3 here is CASSGVYGREGANVLTF. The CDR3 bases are TGTGCCAGCAGTGGAGTTTACGGAAGGGAGGGGGCCAACGTCCTGACTTTC.

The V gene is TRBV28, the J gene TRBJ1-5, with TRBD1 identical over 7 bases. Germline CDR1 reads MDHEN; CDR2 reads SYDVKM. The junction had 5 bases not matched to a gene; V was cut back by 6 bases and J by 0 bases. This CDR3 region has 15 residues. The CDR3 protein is CASRAGTVSNQPQHF. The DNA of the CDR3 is TGTGCCAGCAGAGCCGGGACAGTTAGCAATCAGCCCCAGCATTTT.

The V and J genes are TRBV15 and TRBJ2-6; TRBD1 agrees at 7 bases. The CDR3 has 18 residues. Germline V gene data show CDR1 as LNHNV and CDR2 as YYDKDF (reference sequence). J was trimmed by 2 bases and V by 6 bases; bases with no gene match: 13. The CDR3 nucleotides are TGTGCCACCAGGCTCGACAGGGATCCAGCCCCTGGGGCCAACGTCCTGACTTTC. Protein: CATRLDRDPAPGANVLTF.

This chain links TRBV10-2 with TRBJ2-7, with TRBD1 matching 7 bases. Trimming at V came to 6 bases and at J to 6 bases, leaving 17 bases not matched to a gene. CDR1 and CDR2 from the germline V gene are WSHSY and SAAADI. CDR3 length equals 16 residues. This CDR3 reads CASRDRLDPQSSEQYF. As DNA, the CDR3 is TGCGCCAGCAGGGACAGGTTGGACCCCCAATCTTCCGAGCAGTACTTC.

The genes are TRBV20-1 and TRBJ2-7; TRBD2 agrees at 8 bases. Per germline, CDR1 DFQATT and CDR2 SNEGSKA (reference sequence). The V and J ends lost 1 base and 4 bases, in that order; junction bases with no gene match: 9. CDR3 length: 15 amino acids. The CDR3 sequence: CSARAGSGIRYEQYF. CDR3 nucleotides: TGCAGTGCTAGAGCGGGTAGCGGGATCAGATACGAGCAGTACTTC.

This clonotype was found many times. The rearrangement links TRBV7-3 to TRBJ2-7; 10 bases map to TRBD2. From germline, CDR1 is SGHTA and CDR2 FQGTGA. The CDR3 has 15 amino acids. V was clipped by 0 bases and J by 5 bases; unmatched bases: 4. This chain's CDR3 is CASSLTASGSHEQYF. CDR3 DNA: TGTGCCAGCAGCTTAACGGCTAGCGGGAGTCACGAGCAGTACTTC.

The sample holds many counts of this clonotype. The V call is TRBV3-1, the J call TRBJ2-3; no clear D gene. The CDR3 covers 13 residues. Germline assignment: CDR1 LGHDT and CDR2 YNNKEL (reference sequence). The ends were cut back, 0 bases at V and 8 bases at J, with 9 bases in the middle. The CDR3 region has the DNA TGTGCCAGCAGCCAAGATGGCGGCTCTACGCAGTATTTT. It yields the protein CASSQDGGSTQYF.

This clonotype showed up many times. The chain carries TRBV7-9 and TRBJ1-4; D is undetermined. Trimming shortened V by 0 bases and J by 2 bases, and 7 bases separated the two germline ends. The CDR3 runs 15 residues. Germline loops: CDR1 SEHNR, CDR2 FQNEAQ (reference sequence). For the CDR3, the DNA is TGTGCCAGCAGCTTAGCGCTACAGACTAATGAAAAACTGTTTTTT. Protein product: CASSLALQTNEKLFF.